These 8 T cell receptor beta chains share one sample of origin, sequenced in a study of a mutant IDH1 vaccine in newly diagnosed glioma (dated by TCRdb to the early 2020s). Libraries were prepared through the immunoSEQ multiplex PCR assay. Drawn from immuneACCESS, this table holds only the in-frame rearrangements with V and J called that TCRdb kept. Clones are partly lost; checked studies trace under half to an unresolved V gene and leave the rest unexplained. Within this sample are about 32,000 clones, with around 80% of them counted one time only. The ten most abundant clones make up around 25% of the sample. According to the study, the label for this sample's time point signals: week 11, during vaccination. A 20-mer mutant IDH1 peptide at 300 micrograms in Montanide made up each vaccine dose, which was injected subcutaneously together with topical imiquimod. These receptors' antigens are unknown.

The sample in question was PBMCs, obtained from a glioma patient whose treatment included an IDH1 peptide vaccine. These receptors came from a young man with glioma.

The CDR3 DNA is TGTGCCAGTGCTAAGGGGGCCACAGATACGCAGTATTTT. Translated, it gives CASAKGATDTQYF. This chain links TRBV19 with TRBJ2-3; TRBD1 aligns across 7 bases. There are 13 residues in the CDR3. Germline values: CDR1 LNHDA, CDR2 SQIVND (reference sequence). V trimming: 8 bases; J trimming: 2 bases; junction bases outside the gene matches: 4. Full variable domain (remainder filled in from reference TRBV19 and TRBJ2-3): DGGITQSPKYLFRKEGQNVTLSCEQNLNHDAMYWYRQDPGQGLRLIYYSQIVNDFQKGDIAEGYSVSREKKESFPLTVTSAQKNPTAFYLCASAKGATDTQYFGPGTRLTVL.

The chain employs TRBV30 and TRBJ2-3, with TRBD2 matching 10 bases. Germline V gene sequence: CDR1 GTSNPN, CDR2 SVGIG (reference sequence). The CDR3 has 16 amino acids. Trimming removed 0 bases from V and 2 bases from J; junction bases left unmatched: 5. DNA for the CDR3: TGTGCCTGGAGTGTAGGAGCGGGGGGGATCACAGATACGCAGTATTTT. This encodes CAWSVGAGGITDTQYF.

This chain uses TRBV29-1 with TRBJ1-3; 9 bases are a match to TRBD1. The CDR3 runs 13 residues. The V and J ends lost 7 bases and 4 bases, in that order; junction bases with no gene match: 5. From germline, CDR1 is SQVTM and CDR2 ANQGSEA. CDR3 protein: CSAQGANGNTIYF. CDR3 bases: TGCAGCGCACAGGGGGCGAACGGAAACACCATATATTTT.

The chain links TRBV9 to TRBJ1-3; D unresolved. V shed 1 base and J shed 0 bases, with 8 bases lying between them. The CDR3 is 15 residues long. Germline CDR1 is SGDLS and CDR2 is YYNGEE. The CDR3 DNA follows: TGTGCCAGCAGCGTAATGGAACTCTCTGGAAACACCATATATTTT. Translation: CASSVMELSGNTIYF.

The gene calls are TRBV30 and TRBJ1-1; 10 bases are shared with TRBD1. With V trimmed by 5 bases and J by 4 bases, 10 bases remained unmatched. This CDR3 contains 15 residues. In germline, CDR1 is GTSNPN, CDR2 SVGIG (reference sequence). The CDR3 DNA reads as TGTGCCTGGCGGGACAGGGGCCCCCGGGGCACTGAAGCTTTCTTT. Its translation is CAWRDRGPRGTEAFF.

The CDR3 is CASRWTGATEAFF. CDR3 sequence (DNA): TGTGCCAGTCGATGGACAGGGGCCACTGAAGCTTTCTTT. The J gene is TRBJ1-1, the V gene TRBV19; the match to TRBD1 covers 9 bases. V shed 8 bases and J 4 bases; nucleotides not matched to a gene: 5. The germline V gene has CDR1 LNHDA and CDR2 SQIVND (reference sequence). The CDR3 is 13 residues long.

As concerns this clone: This sample includes further DNA sequences coding for the same CDR3. The gene calls are TRBV5-1 and TRBJ1-1; D gene uncertain. There are 14 residues in the CDR3. Germline V gives CDR1 SGHRS, CDR2 YFSETQ. Between the trimmed V and J ends, which lost 0 bases and 0 bases, there was a span of 6 bases. CDR3 in amino acids: CASSLGGLNTEAFF. The CDR3 DNA is TGCGCCAGCAGCTTGGGAGGCTTGAACACTGAAGCTTTCTTT. The variable domain in full, completed from reference TRBV5-1 and TRBJ1-1, reads KAGVTQTPRYLIKTRGQQVTLSCSPISGHRSVSWYQQTPGQGLQFLFEYFSETQRNKGNFPGRFSGRQFSNSRSEMNVSTLELGDSALYLCASSLGGLNTEAFFGQGTRLTVV.

This clone was detected only once. V is TRBV29-1 and J is TRBJ2-2; TRBD1 is a possible D gene (6 bases). V dropped 4 bases and J dropped 4 bases, with 16 bases sitting between them. Germline lookup yields CDR1 SQVTM and CDR2 ANQGSEA. This CDR3 spans 15 amino acids. The CDR3 here is CSVGGRTAFTGELFF. For the CDR3, the DNA is TGCAGCGTTGGGGGCCGGACAGCCTTCACCGGGGAGCTGTTTTTT.